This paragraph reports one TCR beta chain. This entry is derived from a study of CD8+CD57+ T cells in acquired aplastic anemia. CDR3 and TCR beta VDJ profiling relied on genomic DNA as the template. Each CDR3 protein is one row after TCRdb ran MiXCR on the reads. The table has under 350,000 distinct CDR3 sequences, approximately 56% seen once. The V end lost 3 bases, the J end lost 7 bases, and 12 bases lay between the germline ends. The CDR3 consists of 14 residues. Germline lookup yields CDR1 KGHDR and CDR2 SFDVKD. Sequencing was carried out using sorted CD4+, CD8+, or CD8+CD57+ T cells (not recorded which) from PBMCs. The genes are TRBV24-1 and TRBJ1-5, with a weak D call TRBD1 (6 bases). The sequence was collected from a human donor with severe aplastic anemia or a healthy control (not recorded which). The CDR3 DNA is TGTGCCACCAGTGATCCGGGGGCAGGACAGCCCCAGCATTTT. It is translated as CATSDPGAGQPQHF.